This entry lists 4 T cell receptor beta chains sequenced from one sample in a study of blood T cells in healthy people across ages. Through a sample-barcoded 5' primer and a J-beta primer mix, a second PCR was run for about 6 to 12 cycles. From the 5' RACE reads, TCRdb called clonotypes with MiXCR, one entry per CDR3 protein. The table includes more than 900,000 distinct CDR3 sequences, roughly a quarter detected once. This sample also appeared in a second study, on T cells of mothers and their children.

Sequenced sample: blood. The source is a girl aged 2-15 years in good health.

Comment on this clonotype: A junction end diverges from the germline sequence, so it may reflect a read error. The rearrangement uses TRBV12-3 or TRBV12-4 and TRBJ1-1; D possibly corresponds to TRBD1 (5 bases). This CDR3 comprises 17 residues. CDR3 nucleotides: TGTGCCAGCAGTTGGGGCGGAGACGGGATTAGGATGACTGAAGCTCTCTTT. It is translated as CASSWGGDGIRMTEALF.

This chain connects TRBV20-1 to TRBJ2-1; 8 bases match TRBD1. Germline lookup yields CDR1 DFQATT and CDR2 SNEGSKA (reference sequence). With 6 bases clipped from V and 6 bases from J, the junction kept 7 bases outside the gene matches. This CDR3 spans 13 amino acids. In DNA form, the CDR3 reads TGCAGTGCCCCGTTCCAGGGGGCCAATGAGCAGTTCTTC. It specifies CSAPFQGANEQFF.

This clonotype was seen a few times. V and J are TRBV7-8 and TRBJ2-6, with D perhaps assigned TRBD1 or TRBD2 (5 bases each). The V end was cut by 5 bases, the J end by 0 bases, with 20 bases between. Germline V gene sequence: CDR1 SGHVS, CDR2 FQNEAQ. The length of the CDR3 is 19 residues. CDR3 bases: TGTGCCAGCAGCCCCTTTCGGGGCCCCGCCTCCTCTGGGGCCAACGTCCTGACTTTC. Translation gives CASSPFRGPASSGANVLTF.

The CDR3: CSAGKVGTISYEQYF. CDR3 sequence (DNA): TGCAGTGCTGGAAAGGTGGGGACAATCTCCTACGAGCAGTACTTC. V and J are TRBV20-1 and TRBJ2-1; possible D gene TRBD1, 6 bases. The J call may not be correct, given that the DNA end is closer to TRBJ2-7. Germline CDR1 reads DFQATT; CDR2 reads SNEGSKA (reference sequence). CDR3 length: 15 residues.